One TCR beta chain is described in this entry. Using immunoSEQ multiplex PCR, the repertoire was profiled, and TCRdb retains in-frame clones only, with some absent. The sample has hundreds of thousands of clones, around 87% seen once; the top ten hold approximately 1.9%. The data derive from a study of blood T cell repertoires in COVID-19. In assigning cohorts, the study relied on participant-reported clinical history. From germline, CDR1 is MNHEY and CDR2 SMNVEV (reference sequence). The V segment lost 5 bases and the J segment 0 bases; nucleotides outside the gene matches: 7. The CDR3 runs to 17 residues.

The receptor's source is a man aged 40-49 years in a cohort exposed to, infected with or recovered from COVID-19 (not recorded which). This sequence joins TRBV27 and TRBJ2-6; 7 bases line up with TRBD1. Material: PBMCs or T cells enriched from blood (not recorded which). The CDR3 region has the DNA TGTGCCAGCAGTAAGGGGACAGTGCCCTCTGGGGCCAACGTCCTGACTTTC. Protein sequence: CASSKGTVPSGANVLTF.